This TCR beta chain is drawn from a study of blood T cells in healthy people across ages. This clonotype has only one observation. Possible read error: a much larger clone is one base away. Germline CDR1 reads SGHTA; CDR2 reads FQGNSA. V dropped 8 bases and J dropped 13 bases, with 18 bases sitting between them. This CDR3 has 12 amino acids. With a J-beta primer mix and a sample-barcoded 5' primer, a second PCR ran about 7 to 11 cycles. TCRdb reprocessed the 5' RACE reads with MiXCR, giving one entry per CDR3 protein. The sample includes approximately 810,000 distinct CDR3 sequences, 29% of them seen just once. RNA extraction gave at least 5.5 micrograms of total RNA per sample.

Sequencing was done on a sample of blood. This sequence originates from a woman at least 80 years old in good health. This chain joins TRBV7-2 and TRBJ2-4, with D perhaps matching TRBD1 or TRBD2 (5 bases each). CDR3 in amino acids: CASSRDAYGQYF. CDR3 DNA sequence: TGTGCCAGCTCCCGGGACGCCTACGGGCAGTACTTC.